This is a list of T cell receptor beta chains from one sample in a study of cytomegalovirus exposure and HLA in healthy donors. TCRdb's copy holds only in-frame clones and misses some; the assay was immunoSEQ multiplex PCR. The sample has some 180,000 clones, about 70% seen once. The sequenced material came from PBMCs. The receptors originated from a woman aged 25 to 39 in good health and CMV-seronegative. CDR3s include the opening cysteine and the closing phenylalanine or tryptophan. The order of the fields is CDR3 length, J gene, clone size, D gene, V gene, CDR3 protein, CDR3 DNA. A D gene is named only where the DNA matches it firmly. The size entry is marked missing in some rows and otherwise reads once, few, many or a size class.

14	TRBJ1-1	NA	NA	TRBV6-6	CASSYELKNTEAFF	TGTGCCAGCAGTTACGAACTAAAGAACACTGAAGCTTTCTTT
17	TRBJ2-7	NA	TRBD2	TRBV9	CASSVGLAGSTSYEQYF	TGTGCCAGCAGCGTTGGACTAGCGGGATCGACCTCCTACGAGCAGTACTTC
14	TRBJ1-2	once	TRBD1	TRBV30	CAWSLRQGNYGYTF	TGTGCCTGGAGTCTTCGACAGGGGAACTATGGCTACACCTTC
16	TRBJ2-1	few	TRBD2	TRBV6-4	CASKSNTGTSSVEQFF	TGTGCCAGCAAGAGTAACACCGGGACTAGCAGCGTTGAGCAGTTCTTC
16	TRBJ2-2	NA	TRBD1	TRBV18	CASSPRGQGYTGELFF	TGTGCCAGCTCACCTCGAGGACAGGGATACACCGGGGAGCTGTTTTTT
16	TRBJ2-7	NA	NA	TRBV13	CASSGRGGPFSYEQYF	TGTGCCAGCAGCGGAAGGGGCGGCCCCTTCTCCTACGAGCAGTACTTC
15	TRBJ2-5	NA	TRBD2	TRBV7-2	CASSEGLAGGGTQYF	TGTGCCAGCAGCGAGGGACTAGCTGGAGGCGGGACCCAGTACTTC
12	TRBJ2-6	NA	NA	TRBV29-1	CSVVGPSGVLTF	TGCAGCGTTGTAGGCCCATCGGGAGTCCTGACTTTC
16	TRBJ2-5	few	TRBD2	TRBV30	CAWSYPGTSGQETQYF	TGTGCCTGGAGCTACCCCGGGACTAGCGGACAAGAGACCCAGTACTTC
14	TRBJ2-7	NA	TRBD1	TRBV2	CASSVQGSGYEQYF	TGTGCCAGCAGTGTACAGGGGTCAGGCTACGAGCAGTACTTC
14	TRBJ2-7	NA	NA	TRBV5-1	CASSVTGFGYEQYF	TGCGCCAGCAGCGTTACAGGGTTTGGCTACGAGCAGTACTTC
11	TRBJ1-2	few	NA	TRBV29-1	CSTLANYGYTF	TGCAGCACCCTAGCTAACTATGGCTACACCTTC
15	TRBJ2-3	few	NA	TRBV7-3	CASSFLGETTDTQYF	TGTGCCAGCAGCTTCCTCGGGGAGACCACAGATACGCAGTATTTT
15	TRBJ2-7	NA	TRBD1	TRBV5-6	CASSPGQGRSYEQYF	TGTGCCAGCAGCCCAGGACAGGGAAGATCATACGAGCAGTACTTC
13	TRBJ2-3	NA	NA	TRBV5-1	CASVRNPTDTQYF	TGCGCCAGCGTGAGGAACCCCACAGATACGCAGTATTTT
16	TRBJ2-7	NA	TRBD2	TRBV6-5	CASSYSWTSGSNEQYF	TGTGCCAGCAGTTACTCGTGGACTAGCGGGAGTAACGAGCAGTACTTC
15	TRBJ2-2	once	NA	TRBV6-6	CASSYSSGPTGELFF	TGTGCCAGCAGTTACTCTAGCGGCCCCACCGGGGAGCTGTTTTTT
14	TRBJ1-2	NA	NA	TRBV6-5	CASSYLGGNYGYTF	TGTGCCAGCAGTTACTTGGGAGGGAACTATGGCTACACCTTC
11	TRBJ2-5	NA	NA	TRBV20-1	CSAWTQETQYF	TGCAGTGCTTGGACTCAAGAGACCCAGTACTTC
18	TRBJ1-1	NA	TRBD1	TRBV29-1	CSVEGLGQRVLGRTEAFF	TGCAGCGTTGAAGGCCTGGGACAGAGGGTTCTAGGTAGGACTGAAGCTTTCTTT
15	TRBJ2-7	NA	NA	TRBV6-1	CASSGETDTSYEQYF	TGTGCCAGCAGTGGAGAAACGGACACTTCCTACGAGCAGTACTTC
13	TRBJ1-1	NA	NA	TRBV19	CASSDSTVGRAFF	TGTGCCAGTAGTGACAGCACTGTCGGGCGGGCTTTCTTT
13	TRBJ2-2	NA	TRBD2	TRBV11-1	CASSLGGTGELFF	TGTGCCAGCAGCTTGGGAGGGACCGGGGAGCTGTTTTTT
15	TRBJ2-2	few	TRBD2	TRBV7-2	CASSFLAGLTGELFF	TGTGCCAGCAGCTTCCTAGCGGGATTAACCGGGGAGCTGTTTTTT
14	TRBJ1-2	NA	NA	TRBV6-1	CASSSIGTSRGYTF	TGTGCCAGCAGTTCTATAGGGACATCTCGGGGCTACACCTTC
15	TRBJ2-2	NA	TRBD2	TRBV2	CASSASGRATGELFF	TGTGCCAGCAGCGCAAGCGGGAGGGCCACCGGGGAGCTGTTTTTT
14	TRBJ2-5	NA	TRBD1	TRBV5-1	CASSKGQGRETQYF	TGCGCCAGCAGCAAGGGACAGGGTAGGGAGACCCAGTACTTC
12	TRBJ2-1	few	NA	TRBV4-2	CASSHPGDEQFF	TGTGCCAGCAGCCATCCCGGGGATGAGCAGTTCTTC
16	TRBJ2-3	NA	NA	TRBV5-4	CASSLLNGAGTDTQYF	TGTGCCAGCAGCTTGCTTAATGGGGCTGGTACAGATACGCAGTATTTT
14	TRBJ1-2	NA	NA	TRBV5-6	CASSLGGFNLGYTF	TGTGCCAGCAGCTTGGGAGGATTTAATTTGGGCTACACCTTC
16	TRBJ2-1	NA	TRBD2	TRBV7-9	CASSLTLAGVVNEQFF	TGTGCCAGCAGCTTAACTCTAGCGGGAGTTGTAAATGAGCAGTTCTTC
14	TRBJ1-4	NA	NA	TRBV9	CASSPTGFSEKLFF	TGTGCCAGCAGCCCTACAGGGTTTAGTGAAAAACTGTTTTTT
13	TRBJ2-1	NA	NA	TRBV7-3	CASSLGQNNEQFF	TGTGCCAGCAGCTTAGGTCAGAACAATGAGCAGTTCTTC
15	TRBJ1-1	few	NA	TRBV19	CATSSPRVMNTEAFF	TGTGCCACCTCTTCCCCGAGGGTCATGAACACTGAAGCTTTCTTT
14	TRBJ1-1	once	TRBD1	TRBV27	CASSRGTGGNEAFF	TGTGCCAGCAGCCGCGGGACAGGCGGGAATGAAGCTTTCTTT
16	TRBJ2-1	NA	TRBD2	TRBV10-3	CATNGLAAESYNEQFF	TGTGCCACCAATGGACTAGCGGCCGAATCCTACAATGAGCAGTTCTTC
18	TRBJ2-1	NA	TRBD2	TRBV27	CASSQPSQLAGEDNEQFF	TGTGCCAGCAGTCAACCCTCACAGCTAGCGGGAGAAGACAATGAGCAGTTCTTC
16	TRBJ1-5	once	NA	TRBV2	CASSLNKRQAHQPQHF	TGTGCCAGCAGCCTCAACAAGCGACAGGCCCATCAGCCCCAGCATTTT
18	TRBJ2-2	NA	NA	TRBV23-1	CASRAAPNLVFGAGELFF	NA
11	TRBJ1-4	once	NA	TRBV20-1	CIGGENEKLFF	TGCATTGGAGGGGAAAATGAAAAACTGTTTTTT
18	TRBJ2-2	NA	TRBD2	TRBV5-1	CASSWEPPGLPYTGELFF	TGCGCCAGCAGCTGGGAACCTCCGGGACTACCTTATACCGGGGAGCTGTTTTTT
15	TRBJ2-5	once	TRBD2	TRBV29-1	CSVAVPGRARETQYF	TGCAGCGTTGCAGTCCCCGGGAGGGCCCGGGAGACCCAGTACTTC